Included here is one T cell receptor beta chain sequence, with context. Its antigen remains unidentified. This sample stems from a study of radiotherapy plus CTLA-4 blockade in lung cancer. The J segment lost 8 bases and the V segment lost 0 bases, leaving 2 bases of the junction unmatched. Looked up from germline, CDR1 is KGHSH and CDR2 is LQKENI. This CDR3 contains 13 residues. Study-wide findings and caveats: Interferon-beta, together with early blood T cell clone dynamics, reportedly best predicted response. TCR clones originating in tumors grew in number in blood after radiotherapy plus ipilimumab.

Method: immunoSEQ multiplex PCR; TCRdb's copy keeps in-frame clones and lacks some. The top ten clones hold approximately 15% of a sample with under 100,000 clones, about four fifths of them seen once. The rearrangement uses TRBV18 and TRBJ1-1; 8 nucleotides align to TRBD1. The TCR was taken from a human donor with non-small cell lung cancer that progressed on radiotherapy plus ipilimumab. The material sequenced was peripheral blood, taken from a patient treated with radiotherapy plus ipilimumab. CDR3 loop: CASSPPRTGEAFF. The CDR3 DNA is TGTGCCAGCTCACCACCGAGGACAGGGGAAGCTTTCTTT. Full variable domain (missing parts from reference TRBV18 and TRBJ1-1): NAGVMQNPRHLVRRRGQEARLRCSPMKGHSHVYWYRQLPEEGLKFMVYLQKENIIDESGMPKERFSAEFPKEGPSILRIQQVVRGDSAAYFCASSPPRTGEAFFGQGTRLTVV.